These 6 T cell receptor beta chains came from one sample sequenced in a study of cytomegalovirus exposure and HLA in healthy donors. This PCR relied on a set of 60 Vbeta primers and 13 Jbeta primers. TCRdb's copy holds only in-frame clones and misses some; the assay was immunoSEQ multiplex PCR. The table records roughly 36,000 clones, 74% of them present only once. The sequenced sample consisted of PBMCs. These receptors came from a young man in good health and CMV-seronegative.

The chain links TRBV19 to TRBJ2-7, with TRBD1 matching over 10 bases. Trimming at V came to 10 bases and at J to 2 bases, leaving 11 bases not matched to a gene. Germline V gene data show CDR1 as LNHDA and CDR2 as SQIVND (reference sequence). The CDR3 is made up of 15 amino acids. CDR3 sequence (DNA): TGTGCCACCAGCGGCCAGGGACAGGGGACCTACGAGCAGTACTTC. It encodes CATSGQGQGTYEQYF.

The rearrangement links TRBV5-1 to TRBJ2-5; D call uncertain. CDR1 SGHRS and CDR2 YFSETQ come from the germline V gene. The CDR3 spans 14 residues. With 4 bases removed from V and 0 bases from J, the gap between germline ends came to 10 bases. The CDR3 loop is CASSQQTYQETQYF. The CDR3 DNA sequence: TGCGCCAGCAGCCAGCAGACTTACCAAGAGACCCAGTACTTC. Variable domain in full (rest from reference TRBV5-1 and TRBJ2-5): KAGVTQTPRYLIKTRGQQVTLSCSPISGHRSVSWYQQTPGQGLQFLFEYFSETQRNKGNFPGRFSGRQFSNSRSEMNVSTLELGDSALYLCASSQQTYQETQYFGPGTRLLVL.

This sequence joins TRBV19 and TRBJ1-2; D is perhaps TRBD1 (6 bases). CDR1 and CDR2 from the germline V gene are LNHDA and SQIVND (reference sequence). The CDR3 extends over 15 amino acids. Trimming removed 7 bases from V and 0 bases from J, with 15 bases in between. In nucleotides, the CDR3 is TGTGCCAGTACAGAACAGGGAAACTCTAACTATGGCTACACCTTC. Its translation is CASTEQGNSNYGYTF.

This chain links TRBV19 with TRBJ2-3, with 7 bases lining up with TRBD1. Germline V CDR1 and CDR2: LNHDA, SQIVND (reference sequence). This CDR3 contains 17 residues. With V trimmed by 0 bases and J by 2 bases, 8 bases remained unmatched. CDR3 sequence (DNA): TGTGCCAGTAGTATAGATAGATCGGGACAGATCACAGATACGCAGTATTTT. It translates to CASSIDRSGQITDTQYF.

V usage is TRBV15 and J usage is TRBJ2-1, with D perhaps matching TRBD2 (6 bases). The CDR3 loop spans 12 amino acids. Germline lookup yields CDR1 LNHNV and CDR2 YYDKDF (reference sequence). V was cut by 10 bases and J by 4 bases, with 11 bases left in between. CDR3 loop: CAIRRGYNEQFF. The DNA for the CDR3 is TGTGCCATAAGGCGGGGATACAATGAGCAGTTCTTC.

The rearrangement uses TRBV30 and TRBJ2-7, with 11 positions matching TRBD1. V gave up 4 bases and J gave up 3 bases; unmatched junction bases: 5. Germline V gives CDR1 GTSNPN, CDR2 SVGIG (reference sequence). The CDR3 is 14 amino acids. The CDR3 nucleotides read TGTGCCTGGACCCCGGGACAGGGGGACTACGAGCAGTACTTC. Its protein is CAWTPGQGDYEQYF. Full variable domain (missing parts from reference TRBV30 and TRBJ2-7): SQTIHQWPATLVQPVGSPLSLECTVEGTSNPNLYWYRQAAGRGLQLLFYSVGIGQISSEVPQNLSASRPQDRQFILSSKKLLLSDSGFYLCAWTPGQGDYEQYFGPGTRLTVT.